These T cell receptor beta chains were read from a single sample in a study of CD8 T cells in ankylosing spondylitis. One entry per CDR3 protein results from TCRdb running MiXCR on the 5' RACE reads. The data show 200,000 to 250,000 distinct CDR3 sequences, with around 7.9% seen just once and approximately 15% held by the top ten. The material sequenced was blood, either unsorted or a sorted T cell fraction (not recorded which). Receptors were obtained from a male donor with ankylosing spondylitis. The CDR3 runs from the conserved cysteine through the conserved F or W.

TRBJ2-1 15 TRBV20-1 CSATIAGLAANEQFF
TRBJ1-1 18 TRBV18 CASSPPGLWTGLNTEAFF
TRBJ2-7 11 TRBV10-3 CATGSSYEQYF
TRBJ2-1 18 TRBV3-1 CASSQSIADLRYYNEQFF
TRBJ2-2 18 TRBV2 CASSDIRDTPQNTGELFF
TRBJ1-5 12 TRBV28 CAAKTYNQPQHF
TRBJ2-2 16 TRBV19 CASKVFGEDDTGELFF
TRBJ2-7 15 TRBV29-1 CSVEDPLQGAYEQYF
TRBJ1-1 17 TRBV30 CAWRESIRIRKNTEAFF
TRBJ1-2 13 TRBV5-1 CASSLERYYGYTF
TRBJ2-4 20 TRBV20-1 CSAREQLAGAVGGSKNIQYF
TRBJ1-2 14 TRBV28 CASSLETGGYGYTF
TRBJ2-2 16 TRBV20-1 CSARSSGGWNTGELFF
TRBJ2-7 14 TRBV12-3/TRBV12-4 CASRGTGGGYEQYF
TRBJ2-3 16 TRBV9 CTSSVGGGTSTATQYF
TRBJ2-2 17 TRBV7-6 CASSTDPGTGTNGELFF
TRBJ2-5 15 TRBV7-8 CASSLALGLQETQYF
TRBJ1-2 12 TRBV10-2 CASSEIPNGYTF
TRBJ1-2 14 TRBV29-1 CSVETQGFELGYTF
TRBJ2-3 14 TRBV7-3 CASSLISSTDTQYF
TRBJ2-1 14 TRBV6-4 CASSEGLRGIEQFF
TRBJ2-1 15 TRBV19 CASSRVSGSYNEQFF
TRBJ2-7 14 TRBV28 CASSLGTSNYEQYF
TRBJ2-6 16 TRBV7-6 CASSPRTAPGANVLTF
TRBJ2-2 15 TRBV7-8 CASTLRTGNTGELFF
TRBJ1-3 14 TRBV9 CASSVGSEGNTIYF
TRBJ2-3 14 TRBV7-9 CASSLEGMRDTQYF
TRBJ2-1 17 TRBV4-3 CASSQTLSGRAYNEQFF
TRBJ2-3 14 TRBV29-1 CSVGTGWGTDTQYF
TRBJ2-7 14 TRBV6-2/TRBV6-3 CASSFRGPPYEQYF
TRBJ2-7 14 TRBV4-1 CASSQKGLEDEQYF
TRBJ2-7 14 TRBV20-1 CSAPDSREPYEQYF
TRBJ1-6 14 TRBV27 CASSSVGQRTPLHF
TRBJ1-6 16 TRBV27 CASSLLGSLVNSPLHF
TRBJ2-2 11 TRBV29-1 CSGWNTGELFF
TRBJ1-5 13 TRBV13 CASSLESNQPQHF
TRBJ2-6 15 TRBV7-9 CASSLVSAGANVLTF
TRBJ2-1 15 TRBV2 CASRDPGSAYNEQFF
TRBJ1-4 14 TRBV9 CASSDLGVNEKLFF
TRBJ1-5 14 TRBV12-3/TRBV12-4 CASSQELHNQPQHF
TRBJ2-4 17 TRBV4-3 CASSQEEVRGAKNIQYF
TRBJ1-1 18 TRBV27 CASSINRLGQEGGTEAFF